This T cell receptor beta chain appears in the sequencing data of a study of T cell responses to AZD1222 COVID-19 vaccine listed by TCRdb under 2021. About the full investigation: Because spike-specific TCR depth and breadth did not differ between the two schedules, AZD1222 recipients who got a second dose at roughly 4 weeks were pooled with those who got a second dose at roughly 12 weeks. Trial participants were enrolled by age into 18-55, 56-69 and 70-plus year subgroups, with roughly 160, 29 and 62 TCR-sequenced participants respectively. A total of just over 230 trial participants underwent TCR sequencing, of whom more than 200 had received two doses of AZD1222 and roughly 26 had received two doses of the MenACWY control vaccine.

The CDR3 regions of human TCRbeta chains were analyzed by immunosequencing. Turning to the authors' computational methods: TCRs in the repertoires were matched against a reference library of SARS-CoV-2-specific TCRs that had been generated with the MIRA antigen-specificity platform. Breadth was defined as the fraction of unique TCRs that were SARS-CoV-2-associated, and depth was defined as the fraction of total T cells that were SARS-CoV-2-associated. Using the MIRA data, each spike-specific TCR was mapped to the spike region that the TCR reacts to and placed in a CD4 or CD8 class. Log10-transformed breadth and depth values were compared by one-way ANOVA with Sidak's multiple comparisons tests. This is the immuneACCESS table as TCRdb keeps it, with only in-frame sequences that have V and J called. A part of the clones is gone; compared with another copy, unresolved V genes explain less than half, and the rest is unexplained. The DNA gave D and trimming, while V, J and clone size come from that table. The sample contains about 150,000 clones, about nine tenths of them found a single time. The ten largest clones add up to about 1.6% of the sample.

On this clone: Its cognate antigen has yet to be identified. Base qualities were left out, and no much larger clone turns up one base away.

What the authors observed across the whole study: Participants were mostly white British, with more females than males. The authors suggested clonal diversity may have been underestimated. Conclusions about previously exposed vaccinees are limited, since just 6 or 7 AZD1222 recipients were seropositive for SARS-CoV-2 at baseline. After two AZD1222 doses, spike-specific TCR breadth and depth were significantly higher than at day 0 and than in MenACWY recipients. Because no samples from the day 14 peak response were available, repertoires could be characterized only after the peak T cell response. The 56-69-year group was small, and its depth increase did not reach significance, likely because of low power. Reportedly, close to half of the unique spike-specific TCRs recognized epitopes lying outside the regions that are mutated in the B.1.351 and B.1.1.7 variants. The whole spike protein was spanned by vaccine-associated CD4 TCRs, and dominant responses were seen in regions 160-218 and 743-854.

The time point label on this specimen signifies: baseline before first vaccination. Samples from vaccinated people were obtained from the UK trials COV001 and COV002, which included a single-blind randomized controlled phase 2/3 trial of AZD1222 (ChAdOx1 nCoV-19) in healthy adults. For TCRbeta chain sequencing, PBMC samples from trial participants were taken at day 0 and at day 28 after the second dose. The sample consisted of peripheral blood, taken on day 0 of AZD1222 vaccination. The receptor was derived from an adult in good health.

CDR3 loop: CASSQDRWSVTNEKLFF. The DNA reads TGCGCCAGCAGCCAAGATAGGTGGAGTGTCACTAATGAAAAACTGTTTTTT. The chain is assembled from TRBV4-1 and TRBJ1-4; the D gene identity is not certain. The V and J ends are trimmed by 0 bases and 2 bases, leaving 13 bases between them. The CDR3 goes from the cysteine to the phenylalanine over 17 residues. The sequence is cut down to CDR3 DNA, 51 bases in frame from base 1. From the germline V gene, CDR1 is MGHRA and CDR2 is YSYEKL.